This T cell receptor beta chain was recorded in a study of CXCR3-negative and CXCR3-positive naive CD8 T cells. Concerning this clonotype itself: Its antigen remains unidentified.

The study made its TRB cDNA libraries by 5' RACE, adding UMI labels. TCRdb derives one entry per CDR3 protein from the 5' RACE reads, leaving out DNA. Its table lists some 140,000 distinct CDR3 sequences. There are 15 residues in the CDR3. Germline V lookup: CDR1 SEHNR, CDR2 FQNEAQ (reference sequence). Notes on the study in general: CXCR3-expressing naive cells carried TRB CDR3s more hydrophobic than those of CXCR3-negative naive cells. TCR interaction strength was inferred from TRB CDR3 physicochemistry, as CD5 matched across naive subsets.

The source is a human donor in good health. Some clones in this sample may be carry-over from other donors' samples. The chain is built from TRBV7-9 and TRBJ2-5; TCRdb outputs TRBD1, but without DNA this stays unchecked. The specimen was naive CXCR3+ CD8+ T cells from blood. As for subset: CD45RO-CCR7+CD27+CD95- naive CD8+ T cells expressing CXCR3 (TNR3+). The CDR3 sequence: CASSLLGAGQETQYF.